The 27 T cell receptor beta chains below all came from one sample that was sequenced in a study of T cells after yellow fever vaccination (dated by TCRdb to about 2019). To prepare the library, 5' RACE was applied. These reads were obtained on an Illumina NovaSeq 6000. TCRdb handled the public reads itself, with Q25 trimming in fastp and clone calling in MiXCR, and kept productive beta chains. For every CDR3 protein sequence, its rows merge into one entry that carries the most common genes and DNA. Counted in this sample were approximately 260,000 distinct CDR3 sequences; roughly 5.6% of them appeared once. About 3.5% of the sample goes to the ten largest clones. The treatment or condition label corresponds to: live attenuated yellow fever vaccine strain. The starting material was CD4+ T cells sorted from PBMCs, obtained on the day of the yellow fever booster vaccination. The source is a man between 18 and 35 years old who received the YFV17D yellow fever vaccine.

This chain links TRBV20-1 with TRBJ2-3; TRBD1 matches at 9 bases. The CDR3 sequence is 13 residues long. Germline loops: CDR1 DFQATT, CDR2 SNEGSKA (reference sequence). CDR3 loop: CGMTGGRTDTQYF. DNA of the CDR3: TGCGGGATGACAGGGGGGCGCACAGATACGCAGTATTTT.

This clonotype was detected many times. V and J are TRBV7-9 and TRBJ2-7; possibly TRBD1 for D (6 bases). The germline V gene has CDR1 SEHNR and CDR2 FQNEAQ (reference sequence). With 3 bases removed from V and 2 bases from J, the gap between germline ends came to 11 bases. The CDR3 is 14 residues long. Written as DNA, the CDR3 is TGTGCCAGCAGCTTTTCCCAGGGGACCTACGAGCAGTACTTC. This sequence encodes CASSFSQGTYEQYF.

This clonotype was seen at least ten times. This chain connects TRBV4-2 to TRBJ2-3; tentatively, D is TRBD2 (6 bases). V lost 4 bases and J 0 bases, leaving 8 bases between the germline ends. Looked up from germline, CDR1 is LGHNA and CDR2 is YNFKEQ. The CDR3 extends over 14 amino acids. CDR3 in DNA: TGTGCCAGCAGCCCCGGGGGAAGCACAGATACGCAGTATTTT. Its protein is CASSPGGSTDTQYF.

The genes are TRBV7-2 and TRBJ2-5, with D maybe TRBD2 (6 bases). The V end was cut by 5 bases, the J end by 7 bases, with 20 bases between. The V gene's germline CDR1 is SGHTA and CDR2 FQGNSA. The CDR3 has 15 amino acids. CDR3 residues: CASSPTGDPGGTQYF. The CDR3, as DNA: TGTGCCAGCAGCCCTACGGGGGACCCCGGGGGGACCCAGTACTTC.

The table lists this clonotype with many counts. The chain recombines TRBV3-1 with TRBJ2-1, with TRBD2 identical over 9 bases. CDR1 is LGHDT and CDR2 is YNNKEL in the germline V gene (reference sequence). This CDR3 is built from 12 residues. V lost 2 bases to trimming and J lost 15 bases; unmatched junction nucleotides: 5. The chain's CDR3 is CASSQSSGDAFF. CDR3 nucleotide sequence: TGTGCCAGCAGCCAATCTAGCGGGGATGCGTTCTTC.

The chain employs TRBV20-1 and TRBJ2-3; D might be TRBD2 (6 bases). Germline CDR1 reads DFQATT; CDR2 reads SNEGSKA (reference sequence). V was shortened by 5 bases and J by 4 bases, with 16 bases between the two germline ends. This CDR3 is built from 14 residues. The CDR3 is CSARVPGRADTQYF. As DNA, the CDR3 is TGCAGTGCTCGGGTGCCCGGGAGAGCAGATACGCAGTATTTT.

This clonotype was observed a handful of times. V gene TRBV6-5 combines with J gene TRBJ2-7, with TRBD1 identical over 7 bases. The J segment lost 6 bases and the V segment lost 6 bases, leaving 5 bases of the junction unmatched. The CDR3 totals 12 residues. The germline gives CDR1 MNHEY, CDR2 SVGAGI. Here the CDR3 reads CASRNPGGEQYV. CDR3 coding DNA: TGTGCCAGCAGAAACCCAGGGGGCGAGCAGTACGTC.

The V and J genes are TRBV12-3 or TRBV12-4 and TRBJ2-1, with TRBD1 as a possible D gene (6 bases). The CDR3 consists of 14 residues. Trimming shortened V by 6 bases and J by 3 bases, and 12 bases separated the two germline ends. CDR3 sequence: CASSQQGYYNEQFF. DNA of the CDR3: TGTGCCAGCAGCCAACAGGGTTACTACAATGAGCAGTTCTTC.

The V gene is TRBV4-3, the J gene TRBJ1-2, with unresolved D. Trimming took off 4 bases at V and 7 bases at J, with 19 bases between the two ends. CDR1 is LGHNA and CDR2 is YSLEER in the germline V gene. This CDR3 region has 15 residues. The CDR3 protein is CASSPTGPGRAGYTF. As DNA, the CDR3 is TGCGCCAGCAGCCCCACCGGGCCGGGGAGAGCTGGCTACACCTTC.

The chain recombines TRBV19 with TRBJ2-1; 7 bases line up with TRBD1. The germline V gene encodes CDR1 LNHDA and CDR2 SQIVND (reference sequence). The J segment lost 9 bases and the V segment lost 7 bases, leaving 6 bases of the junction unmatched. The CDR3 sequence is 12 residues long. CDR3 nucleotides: TGTGCCAGTACACAGGGGCTGAGTGAGCAGTTCTTC. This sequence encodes CASTQGLSEQFF.

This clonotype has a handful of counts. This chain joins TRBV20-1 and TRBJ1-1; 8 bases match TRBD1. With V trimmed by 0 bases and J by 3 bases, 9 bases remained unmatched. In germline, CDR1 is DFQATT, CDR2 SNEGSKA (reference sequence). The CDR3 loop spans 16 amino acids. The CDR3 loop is CSARDGWGTGDTEAFF. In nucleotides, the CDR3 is TGCAGTGCTAGAGATGGGTGGGGGACAGGAGACACTGAAGCTTTCTTT.

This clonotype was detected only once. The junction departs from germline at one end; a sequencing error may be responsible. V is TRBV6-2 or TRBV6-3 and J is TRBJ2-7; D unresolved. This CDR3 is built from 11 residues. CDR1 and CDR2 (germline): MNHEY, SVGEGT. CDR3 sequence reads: CASIYVGEQYF. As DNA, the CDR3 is TGTGCCAGCATTTACGTAGGCGAGCAGTACTTC.

CDR3: CASGLFSATGELFF. The CDR3 DNA is TGTGCTAGTGGTTTGTTTTCCGCAACCGGGGAGCTGTTTTTT. This rearrangement joins TRBV12-5 to TRBJ2-2; D unresolved. The CDR3 spans 14 residues. Deletions cut 2 bases from V and 5 bases from J, with 9 bases between. In germline, CDR1 is LGHNT, CDR2 FRNRAP.

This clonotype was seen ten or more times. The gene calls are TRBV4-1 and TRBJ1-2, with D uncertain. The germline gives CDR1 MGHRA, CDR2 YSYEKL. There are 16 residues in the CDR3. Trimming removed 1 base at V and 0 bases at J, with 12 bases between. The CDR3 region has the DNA TGCGCCAGCAGCCAAGGCGCGGGAACATCTAACTATGGCTACACCTTC. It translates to CASSQGAGTSNYGYTF.

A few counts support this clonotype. Here the CDR3 DNA reads TGCGCCAGCAGCTTTGCGACTAGCGGGGGGGCCCATGAGCAGTTCTTC. As protein: CASSFATSGGAHEQFF. The V and J genes are TRBV5-1 and TRBJ2-1; 14 positions match TRBD2. Germline V gene data show CDR1 as SGHRS and CDR2 as YFSETQ. V lost 2 bases, J lost 8 bases, and 6 bases stayed unmatched. The CDR3 is 16 amino acids.

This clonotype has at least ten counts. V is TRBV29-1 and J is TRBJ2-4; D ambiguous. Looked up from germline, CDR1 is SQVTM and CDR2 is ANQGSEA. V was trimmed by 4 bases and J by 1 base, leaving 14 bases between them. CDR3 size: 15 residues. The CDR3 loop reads CSVVAFGGAKNIQYF. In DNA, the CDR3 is TGCAGCGTTGTGGCCTTTGGTGGGGCCAAAAACATTCAGTACTTC.

CDR3: CASSPRDIDANTGELFF. CDR3 bases: TGTGCCAGCAGCCCACGAGATATTGACGCGAACACCGGGGAGCTGTTTTTT. V is TRBV3-1 and J is TRBJ2-2; D unclear. CDR3 length equals 17 residues. V was trimmed by 4 bases and J by 0 bases, leaving 15 bases between them. Germline V CDR1 and CDR2: LGHDT, YNNKEL (reference sequence).

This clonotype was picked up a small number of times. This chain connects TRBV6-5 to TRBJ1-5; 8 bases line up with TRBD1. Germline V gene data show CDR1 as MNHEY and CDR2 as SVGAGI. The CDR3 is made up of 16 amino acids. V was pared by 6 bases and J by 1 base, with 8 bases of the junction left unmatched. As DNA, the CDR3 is TGTGCCAGCAGGTCGCAGGGGGCTGGGAGCAATCAGCCCCAGCATTTT. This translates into CASRSQGAGSNQPQHF.

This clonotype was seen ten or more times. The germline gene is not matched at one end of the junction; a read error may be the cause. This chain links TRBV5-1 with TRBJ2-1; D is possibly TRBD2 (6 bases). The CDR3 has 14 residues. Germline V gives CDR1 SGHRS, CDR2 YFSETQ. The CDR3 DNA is TGCGCCAGCAGGTTGGTTGCGGGAAACAATGAGCAGTTCTTC. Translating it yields CASRLVAGNNEQFF.

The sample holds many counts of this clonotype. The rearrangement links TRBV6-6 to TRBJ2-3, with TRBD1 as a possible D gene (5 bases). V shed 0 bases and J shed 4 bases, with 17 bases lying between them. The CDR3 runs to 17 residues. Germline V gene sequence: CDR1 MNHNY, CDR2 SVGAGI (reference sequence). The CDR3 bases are TGTGCCAGCAGTTACTCGAAGGCAGGGATGCTAGCAGATACGCAGTATTTT. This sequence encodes CASSYSKAGMLADTQYF.

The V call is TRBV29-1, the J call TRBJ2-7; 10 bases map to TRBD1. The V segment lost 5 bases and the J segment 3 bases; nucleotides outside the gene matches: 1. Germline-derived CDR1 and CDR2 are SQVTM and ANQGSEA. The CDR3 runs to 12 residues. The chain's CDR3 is CSVRTGGYEQYF. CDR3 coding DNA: TGCAGCGTTCGGACAGGGGGCTACGAGCAGTACTTC.

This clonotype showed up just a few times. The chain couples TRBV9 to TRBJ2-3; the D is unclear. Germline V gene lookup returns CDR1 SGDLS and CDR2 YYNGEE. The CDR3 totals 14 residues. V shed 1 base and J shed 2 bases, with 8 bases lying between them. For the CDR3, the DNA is TGTGCCAGCAGCGTAATGGCAGACACAGATACGCAGTATTTT. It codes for CASSVMADTDTQYF. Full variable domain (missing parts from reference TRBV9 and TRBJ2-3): DSGVTQTPKHLITATGQRVTLRCSPRSGDLSVYWYQQSLDQGLQFLIQYYNGEERAKGNILERFSAQQFPDLHSELNLSSLELGDSALYFCASSVMADTDTQYFGPGTRLTVL.

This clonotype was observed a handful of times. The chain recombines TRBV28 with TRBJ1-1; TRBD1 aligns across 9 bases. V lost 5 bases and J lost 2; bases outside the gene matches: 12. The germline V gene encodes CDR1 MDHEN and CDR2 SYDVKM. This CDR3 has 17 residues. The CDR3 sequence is CASSPGTGPHGNTEAFF. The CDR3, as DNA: TGTGCCAGCAGTCCCGGGACAGGGCCCCACGGCAACACTGAAGCTTTCTTT. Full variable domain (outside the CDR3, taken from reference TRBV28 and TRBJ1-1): DVKVTQSSRYLVKRTGEKVFLECVQDMDHENMFWYRQDPGLGLRLIYFSYDVKMKEKGDIPEGYSVSREKKERFSLILESASTNQTSMYLCASSPGTGPHGNTEAFFGQGTRLTVV.

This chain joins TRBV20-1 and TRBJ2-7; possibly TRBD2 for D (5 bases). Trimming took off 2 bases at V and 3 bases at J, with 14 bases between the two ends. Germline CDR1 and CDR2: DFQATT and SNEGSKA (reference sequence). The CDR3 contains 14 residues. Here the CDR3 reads CSARPVDSRYEQYV. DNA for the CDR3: TGCAGTGCTAGACCTGTGGACTCGCGCTACGAGCAGTACGTC.

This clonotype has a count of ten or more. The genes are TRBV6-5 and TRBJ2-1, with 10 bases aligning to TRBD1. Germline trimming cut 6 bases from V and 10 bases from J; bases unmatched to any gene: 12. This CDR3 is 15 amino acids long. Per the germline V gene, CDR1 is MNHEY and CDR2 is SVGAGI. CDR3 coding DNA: TGTGCCAGCAGGACAGGGGGCCCTATGATCTGGGAGCAGTTCTTC. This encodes CASRTGGPMIWEQFF.

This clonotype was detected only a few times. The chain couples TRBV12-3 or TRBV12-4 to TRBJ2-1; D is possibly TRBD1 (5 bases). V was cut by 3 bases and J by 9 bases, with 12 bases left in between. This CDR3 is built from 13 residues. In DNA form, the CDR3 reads TGTGCCAGCAGTTTTCTCGGACACCGTGAGCAGTTCTTC. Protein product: CASSFLGHREQFF.

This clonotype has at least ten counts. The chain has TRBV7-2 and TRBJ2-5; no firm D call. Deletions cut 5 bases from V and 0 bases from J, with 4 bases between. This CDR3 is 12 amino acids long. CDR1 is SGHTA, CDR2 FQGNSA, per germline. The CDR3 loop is CASSRYQETQYF. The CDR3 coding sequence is TGTGCCAGCAGCCGCTACCAAGAGACCCAGTACTTC.